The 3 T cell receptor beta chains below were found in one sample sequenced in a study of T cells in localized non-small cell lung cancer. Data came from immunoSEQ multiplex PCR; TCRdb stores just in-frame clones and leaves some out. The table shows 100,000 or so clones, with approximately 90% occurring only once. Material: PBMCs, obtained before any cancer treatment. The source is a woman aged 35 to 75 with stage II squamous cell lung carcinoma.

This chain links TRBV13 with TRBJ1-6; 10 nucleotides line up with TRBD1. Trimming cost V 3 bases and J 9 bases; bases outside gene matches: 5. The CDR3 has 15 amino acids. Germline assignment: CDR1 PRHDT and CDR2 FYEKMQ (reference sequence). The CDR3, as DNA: TGTGCCAGCAGCTTGGGGACAGGGGCGGGTTCACCCCTCCACTTT. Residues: CASSLGTGAGSPLHF.

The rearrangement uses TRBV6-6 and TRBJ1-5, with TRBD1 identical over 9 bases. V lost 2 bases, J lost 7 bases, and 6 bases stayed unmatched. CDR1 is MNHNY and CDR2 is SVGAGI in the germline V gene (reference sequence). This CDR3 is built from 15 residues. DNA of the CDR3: TGTGCCAGCAGTTACGGACAGGGGATGGGACAGCCCCAGCATTTT. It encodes CASSYGQGMGQPQHF.

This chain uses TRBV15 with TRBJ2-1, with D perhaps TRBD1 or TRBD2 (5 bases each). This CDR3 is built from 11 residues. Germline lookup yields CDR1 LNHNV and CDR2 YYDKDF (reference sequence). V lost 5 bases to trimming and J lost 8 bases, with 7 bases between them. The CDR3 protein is CATSGGYEQFF. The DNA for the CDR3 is TGTGCCACCAGCGGGGGATATGAGCAGTTCTTC.